This TCR beta chain was recovered during a study of a mutant IDH1 vaccine in newly diagnosed glioma. Study in general: Vaccination began 4-6 weeks post radiotherapy alone, or with temozolomide cycles. Mean patient age was about 44 years; roughly 62% were male and about 38% female. Whole-study results and caveats: With respect to changes in top peripheral T cell clonotypes, pseudoprogression seemed unrelated.

The time point here: week 47, end of study. One vaccine dose held 300 ug of mutant IDH1 20-mer peptide and came with topical imiquimod. In every donor, the tumor was a new WHO grade 3 or 4 IDH1-mutant, ATRX-lost astrocytoma. The CDR3 contains 15 residues. Germline CDR1 reads MGHRA; CDR2 reads YSYEKL. J lost 6 bases, V lost 4 bases, and 9 bases had no gene match. Regarding this clone: Its target is not known.

Generated by immunoSEQ multiplex PCR, the TCRdb table keeps only in-frame clones and is missing some. In the table there are roughly 11,000 clones, 81% of which are singletons. The sample consisted of PBMCs, taken from a glioma patient whose treatment included an IDH1 peptide vaccine. This receptor was obtained from a young man with glioma. V is TRBV4-1 and J is TRBJ2-1; 7 bases match TRBD2. The CDR3 sequence is CASSPATSVVNEQFF. CDR3 nucleotides: TGCGCCAGCAGCCCCGCCACTAGCGTGGTCAATGAGCAGTTCTTC.